Shown below are 27 T cell receptor beta chains from a single sample sequenced in a study of shared clonotypes between healthy human individuals. Naive CD8 cells were CD45RO-negative, positively selected for CCR7, excluding terminally differentiated effector memory CD45RA+ cells. Sequenced by immunoSEQ multiplex PCR; TCRdb stores in-frame clones only, minus some. The table has around 2.1 million clones, 90% to 95% seen once. The sample taken for sequencing was naive CD8+ T cells from PBMCs. These TCRs come from a man aged 18 to 30 in good health. Some clones in this sample may be carry-over from other donors' samples.

Concerning this clone itself: Other DNA sequences in the sample encode the same CDR3. The chain uses TRBV7-9 and TRBJ2-3, with D possibly matching TRBD2 (7 bases). Germline V lookup: CDR1 SEHNR, CDR2 FQNEAQ (reference sequence). CDR3 length equals 16 residues. The V and J ends lost 5 bases and 0 bases respectively, with 15 bases between them. CDR3 sequence (DNA): TGTGCCAGCAGCCCCTTTGGGGGGGCTAGCACAGATACGCAGTATTTT. Protein sequence: CASSPFGGASTDTQYF.

This clone is a singleton in its sample. The chain joins TRBV27 to TRBJ2-1; TRBD2 agrees at 15 bases. Germline CDR1 MNHEY, CDR2 SMNVEV (reference sequence). The CDR3 is 14 amino acids. V shed 7 bases, J shed 8 bases, and the junction held 3 bases outside the gene matches. The CDR3 bases are TGTGCCAGCAAGGGACTAGCGGGAGGCCATGAGCAGTTCTTC. It encodes CASKGLAGGHEQFF.

The V and J genes are TRBV5-6 and TRBJ2-1, with 11 bases fitting TRBD2. Losses at the gene ends were 4 bases for V and 4 bases for J; bases not matched to a gene: 7. CDR3 length: 16 amino acids. CDR1 and CDR2 (germline): SGHDT, YYEEEE. The CDR3 region has the DNA TGTGCCAGCAGCCCAAGGACTAGCGGGTTTTACAATGAGCAGTTCTTC. Protein: CASSPRTSGFYNEQFF.

V usage is TRBV4-1 and J usage is TRBJ2-7; weak D call: TRBD2 (5 bases). With 1 base removed from V and 4 bases from J, the gap between germline ends came to 11 bases. The CDR3 extends over 14 amino acids. Germline CDR1 and CDR2: MGHRA and YSYEKL. DNA for the CDR3: TGCGCCAGCAGCCAAGTTTTAGGAGGTTACGAGCAGTACTTC. It encodes CASSQVLGGYEQYF.

CDR3 sequence reads: CASSFLRGSNYGYTF. In DNA form, the CDR3 reads TGTGCCAGCAGTTTCTTGAGGGGCAGCAACTATGGCTACACCTTC. The V gene is TRBV28, the J gene TRBJ1-2, with D possibly being TRBD1 (5 bases). CDR3 length: 15 amino acids. Germline V gene sequence: CDR1 MDHEN, CDR2 SYDVKM. The V and J ends lost 3 bases and 2 bases respectively, with 13 bases between them.

The genes are TRBV27 and TRBJ2-7; no clear D gene. CDR3 size: 17 residues. V lost 5 bases to trimming and J lost 4 bases, with 24 bases between them. CDR1 MNHEY and CDR2 SMNVEV come from the germline V gene (reference sequence). The CDR3 reads CASSPVTPEWAGYEQYF. CDR3 in DNA: TGTGCCAGCAGTCCGGTGACACCCGAGTGGGCAGGATACGAGCAGTACTTC.

The chain couples TRBV4-1 to TRBJ2-7, with 8 bases fitting TRBD1. This CDR3 has 16 residues. Germline values: CDR1 MGHRA, CDR2 YSYEKL. J gave up 3 bases and V 0 bases, and 7 bases lay outside the gene matches. CDR3 region: CASSQDGQGAFYEQYF. CDR3 sequence (DNA): TGCGCCAGCAGCCAAGATGGGCAGGGGGCTTTCTACGAGCAGTACTTC.

The chain is built from TRBV9 and TRBJ1-2; D unresolved. Germline-derived CDR1 and CDR2 are SGDLS and YYNGEE. V was clipped by 4 bases and J by 0 bases, with 7 bases between them. The CDR3 is 13 residues long. The CDR3 region is CASSLGSNYGYTF. The DNA for the CDR3 is TGTGCCAGCAGCCTAGGATCTAACTATGGCTACACCTTC.

The rearrangement joins TRBV27 to TRBJ2-7, with a weak D call TRBD2 (5 bases). The CDR3 runs 14 residues. Germline CDR1 reads MNHEY; CDR2 reads SMNVEV (reference sequence). V was clipped by 8 bases and J by 3 bases, with 17 bases between them. The chain's CDR3 is CASFGVPRCYEQYF. CDR3 nucleotides: TGTGCCAGCTTCGGGGTCCCCCGCTGCTACGAGCAGTACTTC.

The chain recombines TRBV6-1 with TRBJ1-5; D remains ambiguous. The CDR3 runs to 13 residues. Per germline, CDR1 MNHNS and CDR2 SASEGT. V was trimmed by 5 bases and J by 9 bases, leaving 14 bases between them. Written as DNA, the CDR3 is TGTGCCAGCAGTCCACGGGCCTCCCGGCCCCAGCATTTT. It codes for CASSPRASRPQHF.

V and J are TRBV19 and TRBJ1-2; D gene ambiguous. This CDR3 is built from 13 residues. The V end lost 7 bases, the J end lost 0 bases, and 9 bases lay between the germline ends. Germline V gives CDR1 LNHDA, CDR2 SQIVND (reference sequence). As DNA, the CDR3 is TGTGCCAGTACCTACAGCTCTAACTATGGCTACACCTTC. Residues: CASTYSSNYGYTF.

V gene TRBV9 combines with J gene TRBJ2-7; maybe TRBD2 (6 bases). Germline V lookup: CDR1 SGDLS, CDR2 YYNGEE. Trimming pared 3 bases from V and 2 bases from J, leaving 21 bases between. This CDR3 region has 17 residues. For the CDR3, the DNA is TGTGCCAGCAGCGAAGGCCTAGACGGGAGAACCCCCTACGAGCAGTACTTC. Protein product: CASSEGLDGRTPYEQYF.

Notes on this clone: The sample carries other DNA sequences with the same CDR3. This chain links TRBV19 with TRBJ1-1; D is uncertain. The CDR3 totals 13 residues. CDR1 LNHDA and CDR2 SQIVND come from the germline V gene (reference sequence). Trimming left V 1 base short and J 4 bases short, with 7 bases between. The CDR3 DNA is TGTGCCAGTAGTATAGGAGCGGGCACTGAAGCTTTCTTT. It translates to CASSIGAGTEAFF.

The V gene is TRBV27, the J gene TRBJ2-5; D is perhaps TRBD1 or TRBD2 (5 bases each). This CDR3 is built from 17 residues. Germline V lookup: CDR1 MNHEY, CDR2 SMNVEV (reference sequence). Trimming took 1 base from V and 5 from J, leaving 20 bases between them. CDR3 region: CASSLWGTYSGMETQYF. CDR3 DNA: TGTGCCAGCAGTTTATGGGGGACCTACTCTGGGATGGAGACCCAGTACTTC.

V gene TRBV5-6 combines with J gene TRBJ2-2; no clear D gene. The CDR3 is 16 amino acids. The germline V and J ends were trimmed by 1 base and 3 bases, with 13 bases remaining between them. From germline, CDR1 is SGHDT and CDR2 YYEEEE. The CDR3 reads CASSLPIGRYTGELFF. Here the CDR3 DNA reads TGTGCCAGCAGCTTGCCTATTGGTCGATACACCGGGGAGCTGTTTTTT.

Comment on this clone: This sample includes further DNA sequences coding for the same CDR3. The CDR3 region is CASSYSSWGETQYF. The CDR3 DNA reads as TGTGCCAGCAGTTACTCGAGCTGGGGGGAGACCCAGTACTTC. This rearrangement joins TRBV6-5 to TRBJ2-5; D may correspond to TRBD1 or TRBD2 (5 bases each). The CDR3 is made up of 14 amino acids. Germline-derived CDR1 and CDR2 are MNHEY and SVGAGI. V was shortened by 0 bases and J by 5 bases, with 10 bases between the two germline ends.

The chain employs TRBV7-9 and TRBJ2-3, with TRBD2 matching 9 bases. CDR3 length: 15 residues. Unmatched junction bases numbered 4, after V lost 1 base and J lost 5 bases. Germline V gene lookup returns CDR1 SEHNR and CDR2 FQNEAQ (reference sequence). Here the CDR3 DNA reads TGTGCCAGCAGCTTAGGGACTAGCGCGTTAGATACGCAGTATTTT. It is translated as CASSLGTSALDTQYF.

The chain employs TRBV7-9 and TRBJ1-5, with 10 bases that match TRBD1. There are 16 residues in the CDR3. In germline, CDR1 is SEHNR, CDR2 FQNEAQ (reference sequence). The V gene end was trimmed by 5 bases and the J gene end by 2 bases; junction bases not matched to a gene: 6. The CDR3 spells CASSPVDRGGNQPQHF. The CDR3 DNA follows: TGTGCCAGCAGCCCAGTGGACAGGGGGGGCAATCAGCCCCAGCATTTT.

This sequence joins TRBV4-1 and TRBJ2-1; 8 positions agree with TRBD1. Germline CDR1 reads MGHRA; CDR2 reads YSYEKL. The CDR3 length is 20 residues. V was pared by 4 bases and J by 0 bases, with 17 bases of the junction left unmatched. This chain's CDR3 is CASSPLALGQGQTSYNEQFF. The CDR3 coding sequence is TGCGCCAGCAGCCCCCTGGCCCTTGGACAGGGCCAAACCTCCTACAATGAGCAGTTCTTC.

The V call is TRBV7-8, the J call TRBJ1-4; maybe TRBD1 (5 bases). This CDR3 spans 15 amino acids. Germline lookup yields CDR1 SGHVS and CDR2 FQNEAQ. Trimming cost V 5 bases and J 5 bases, with 15 bases left between them. Here the CDR3 DNA reads TGTGCCAGCAGCATAACCGGGGCCTTAAATGAAAAACTGTTTTTT. Translated, it gives CASSITGALNEKLFF. The full variable domain, completed using reference TRBV7-8 and TRBJ1-4, is GAGVSQSPRYKVAKRGQDVALRCDPISGHVSLFWYQQALGQGPEFLTYFQNEAQLDKSGLPSDRFFAERPEGSVSTLKIQRTQQEDSAVYLCASSITGALNEKLFFGSGTQLSVL.

V gene TRBV27 combines with J gene TRBJ1-2; 8 positions agree with TRBD1. The V and J ends lost 6 bases and 4 bases, in that order; junction bases with no gene match: 4. CDR1 is MNHEY, CDR2 SMNVEV, per germline (reference sequence). The CDR3 sequence is 13 residues long. Here the CDR3 reads CASSQTGVYGYTF. Written as DNA, the CDR3 is TGTGCCAGCAGCCAGACAGGGGTCTATGGCTACACCTTC.

V is TRBV6-5 and J is TRBJ2-2, with 9 bases aligning to TRBD2. The V gene end was trimmed by 6 bases and the J gene end by 6 bases; junction bases not matched to a gene: 5. Germline CDR1 is MNHEY and CDR2 is SVGAGI. The CDR3 is 14 residues long. CDR3 nucleotide sequence: TGTGCCAGCAGCCTGGGACTAGCTTCCGGGGAGCTGTTTTTT. Protein: CASSLGLASGELFF.

This sequence joins TRBV7-8 and TRBJ1-2; 8 nucleotides line up with TRBD1. V was clipped by 4 bases and J by 5 bases; unmatched bases: 6. The CDR3 spans 14 residues. Germline V gene lookup returns CDR1 SGHVS and CDR2 FQNEAQ. The CDR3 loop is CASSWGTGDYGYTF. The DNA of the CDR3 is TGTGCCAGCAGCTGGGGGACAGGCGATTATGGCTACACCTTC.

The V call is TRBV14, the J call TRBJ2-3, with TRBD2 matching 11 bases. CDR3 size: 15 residues. Losses at the gene ends were 6 bases for V and 4 bases for J; bases not matched to a gene: 6. The V gene's germline CDR1 is SGHDN and CDR2 FVKESK. The CDR3 sequence: CASSELAGVADTQYF. CDR3 DNA sequence: TGTGCCAGCAGTGAACTAGCGGGAGTAGCAGATACGCAGTATTTT.

This clone appeared once. The genes are TRBV7-3 and TRBJ1-1, with 8 bases matching TRBD1. From germline, CDR1 is SGHTA and CDR2 FQGTGA. The CDR3 has 15 amino acids. Trimming took 5 bases from V and 4 from J; bases not matched to a gene: 9. CDR3 DNA: TGTGCCAGCAGCGAAACGACAGGGGCGGGCACTGAAGCTTTCTTT. Amino acids: CASSETTGAGTEAFF.

The chain joins TRBV28 to TRBJ1-5; a weak D match, TRBD1 (5 bases). The V gene lost 5 bases and the J gene lost 5 bases, with 16 bases spanning the gap. Germline V CDR1 and CDR2: MDHEN, SYDVKM. CDR3 length equals 15 residues. The CDR3 sequence: CASSVGRGPDQPQHF. The CDR3, as DNA: TGTGCCAGCAGTGTTGGAAGGGGACCTGATCAGCCCCAGCATTTT.

This clone appeared once. This rearrangement joins TRBV7-9 to TRBJ2-1; 11 bases fit TRBD1. Germline V CDR1 and CDR2: SEHNR, FQNEAQ (reference sequence). This CDR3 has 15 residues. V lost 5 bases to trimming and J lost 7 bases; unmatched junction nucleotides: 7. The CDR3 bases are TGTGCCAGCAGCCTCGGACAGGGGGCGCGAAATGAGCAGTTCTTC. Translated: CASSLGQGARNEQFF.